This T cell receptor (beta chain) is from a study of T-cell memory formation after mild COVID-19. Overall study context: Across donors, TCR clusters were largely donor specific.

V was cut by 0 bases and J by 2 bases, with 4 bases left in between. CDR1 ENHRY and CDR2 SYGVKD come from the germline V gene. This CDR3 comprises 14 residues. TCRdb reanalysed the 5' RACE reads using MiXCR and keeps one entry per CDR3 protein. Of under 300,000 distinct CDR3 sequences listed, roughly 15% are singletons. This clonotype was seen repeatedly, ten times or more. Its antigen is unknown. Regarding the study as a whole: Among clones peaking at day 37 in the second wave, SARS-CoV-2 specificity remained unconfirmed. Cross-reactive memory seemingly joined, as some responding clones were found in pre-infection memory. Later expanders leaned toward CD4+, whereas clones contracting from day 15 to 85 were balanced CD4/CD8.

The material sequenced was PBMCs or a T cell subset sorted from them (not recorded which). This clonotype was sampled from a man between 18 and 29 years old who had mild COVID-19 (a few samples of this study predate the infection). Cell type and time point are not known. The V gene is TRBV10-3, the J gene TRBJ2-2; no reliable D call. The CDR3 nucleotides read TGTGCCATCAGTGAGTCGAGCAACACCGGGGAGCTGTTTTTT. Translating it yields CAISESSNTGELFF.